This passage covers 7 T cell receptor beta chains from one sample sequenced in a study of beta chain features in type 1 diabetes. All of the isolated RNA was reverse transcribed, so expressed TCRB transcripts were sequenced. The protocol was immunoSEQ multiplex PCR, while the TCRdb copy is restricted to in-frame clones and leaves out a portion. Seen here are 350,000 to 400,000 clones, around 16% observed once, and the top ten hold roughly 0.019%. The sample comprised naive CD4+ T cells from blood. The receptors originated from a woman aged 18-35 years in good health.

V gene TRBV6-5 combines with J gene TRBJ1-2, with TRBD1 matching over 9 bases. CDR3 length equals 11 residues. CDR1 is MNHEY, CDR2 SVGAGI, per germline. V gave up 11 bases and J gave up 4 bases; unmatched junction bases: 2. CDR3 bases: TGTGCCGTACAGGGGGCCTATGGCTACACCTTC. It yields the protein CAVQGAYGYTF.

This clone was counted only a few times. This sequence joins TRBV5-4 and TRBJ1-1; 11 bases match TRBD1. CDR1 is SGHNT and CDR2 is YYREEE in the germline V gene (reference sequence). CDR3 size: 12 residues. V gave up 4 bases and J gave up 8 bases; unmatched junction bases: 1. The DNA of the CDR3 is TGTGCCAGCAGCAGGGACAGGGGGGAAGCTTTCTTT. This gives the protein CASSRDRGEAFF.

This clone was counted only a few times. This sequence joins TRBV18 and TRBJ2-7; possibly TRBD2 for D (6 bases). The CDR3 extends over 11 amino acids. The V end lost 6 bases, the J end lost 3 bases, and 6 bases lay between the germline ends. Germline CDR1 and CDR2: KGHSH and LQKENI. CDR3 coding DNA: TGTGCCAGCTCGCGGGACTACGAGCAGTACTTC. It codes for CASSRDYEQYF. Complete variable domain (other parts from reference TRBV18 and TRBJ2-7): NAGVMQNPRHLVRRRGQEARLRCSPMKGHSHVYWYRQLPEEGLKFMVYLQKENIIDESGMPKERFSAEFPKEGPSILRIQQVVRGDSAAYFCASSRDYEQYFGPGTRLTVT.

This chain links TRBV19 with TRBJ2-1; D is uncertain. Trimming took off 2 bases at V and 7 bases at J, with 15 bases between the two ends. The CDR3 spans 15 residues. The germline V gene has CDR1 LNHDA and CDR2 SQIVND (reference sequence). The CDR3 here is CASSIPRSGANEQFF. The CDR3 region has the DNA TGTGCCAGTAGTATACCACGGAGTGGAGCAAATGAGCAGTTCTTC.

This clone showed up just a few times. The chain links TRBV6-5 to TRBJ2-5; no reliable D call. The germline V gene has CDR1 MNHEY and CDR2 SVGAGI. V lost 2 bases and J 1 base, leaving 11 bases between the germline ends. This CDR3 is built from 15 residues. The CDR3 sequence: CASSYDRRIQETQYF. The CDR3 region has the DNA TGTGCCAGCAGTTACGACCGGCGGATCCAAGAGACCCAGTACTTC.

This clone turned up a few times. The rearrangement uses TRBV20-1 and TRBJ2-1; D gene uncertain. Germline-derived CDR1 and CDR2 are DFQATT and SNEGSKA (reference sequence). The V gene lost 3 bases and the J gene lost 8 bases, with 8 bases spanning the gap. The CDR3 extends over 11 amino acids. DNA of the CDR3: TGCAGTGCTAGCGGTTACCATGAGCAGTTCTTC. Its translation: CSASGYHEQFF.

This clone has a single count. The rearrangement links TRBV7-9 to TRBJ1-1, with 8 bases identical to TRBD1. After removal of 1 base from V and 6 bases from J, the junction contained 10 bases not matched to a gene. This CDR3 contains 16 residues. Germline V gene sequence: CDR1 SEHNR, CDR2 FQNEAQ (reference sequence). CDR3: CASSLGDRGEWAEAFF. The CDR3 coding sequence is TGTGCCAGCAGCTTAGGTGACAGGGGTGAATGGGCTGAAGCTTTCTTT.